These 20 T cell receptor beta chains share one sample of origin, sequenced in a study of blood T cells in healthy people across ages (dated by TCRdb to between 2014 and 2017). The library was built by means of 5' RACE. Sequencer: Illumina HiSeq 2500. A second PCR of about 7 to 12 cycles was run with a J-beta primer mix and a sample-barcoded 5' primer. Clones were called with MiXCR by TCRdb after fastp trimmed the public reads at Q25, and only in-frame beta chains were retained. A single entry per CDR3 protein holds the most common genes and DNA from its merged rows. The sample records about 1.5 million distinct CDR3 sequences, 42% of which are singletons. Less than 8% of the sample goes to the ten largest clones. Specimen: blood. The origin of the receptors is a woman aged 18-35 years in good health.

The chain employs TRBV10-2 and TRBJ1-5; D is unresolved. Per the germline V gene, CDR1 is WSHSY and CDR2 is SAAADI. This CDR3 region has 13 residues. The V end lost 2 bases, the J end lost 5 bases, and 7 bases lay between the germline ends. In DNA form, the CDR3 reads TGCGCCAGCAGTGAGCGAGATGATCAGCCCCAGCATTTT. This encodes CASSERDDQPQHF.

This clonotype was seen a handful of times. The V gene is TRBV28, the J gene TRBJ1-5; possible D gene TRBD1, 6 bases. CDR1 and CDR2 (germline): MDHEN, SYDVKM. The CDR3 totals 18 residues. The V end lost 3 bases, the J end lost 6 bases, and 24 bases lay between the germline ends. CDR3 coding DNA: TGTGCCAGCAGTTTTAACAGGGTGAGCTATTCAGCCGGTCAGCCCCAGCATTTT. Translated, it gives CASSFNRVSYSAGQPQHF.

The table lists this clonotype with a count of one. At one end, the junction sequence differs from germline, possibly due to a read error. This chain connects TRBV14 to TRBJ2-7; the match to TRBD2 covers 9 bases. TRBJ2-5 explains the end of the DNA better; the J call may be wrong. The CDR3 runs to 17 residues. Germline CDR1 is SGHDN and CDR2 is FVKESK. The CDR3 nucleotides are TGTACCAGCAGTCCCTCTCCAGGACTAGCGTGGCAAGAGACCCAGTACTTC. This translates into CTSSPSPGLAWQETQYF.

As regards this clonotype: This may stem from a read error, because a much larger clone lies one nucleotide away. The genes are TRBV12-3 or TRBV12-4 and TRBJ2-2; no definite D call. V was cut by 6 bases and J by 4 bases, with 3 bases left in between. This CDR3 region has 11 residues. The CDR3 DNA sequence: TGTGCCAGCAGGGCCACCGGGGAGCTGTTTTTT. Amino acids: CASRATGELFF.

The rearrangement joins TRBV20-1 to TRBJ2-1; 7 nucleotides match TRBD1. The length of the CDR3 is 13 residues. V dropped 7 bases and J dropped 1; count of bases not matched to a gene: 4. The germline V gene has CDR1 DFQATT and CDR2 SNEGSKA (reference sequence). The CDR3 DNA is TGCAGTGTTCGGGACAGATCCTACAATGAGCAGTTCTTC. Translation gives CSVRDRSYNEQFF.

This clonotype has more than one count but fewer than ten. The V gene is TRBV28, the J gene TRBJ2-1, with 10 bases identical to TRBD2. In germline, CDR1 is MDHEN, CDR2 SYDVKM. The CDR3 consists of 16 residues. With V trimmed by 2 bases and J by 3 bases, 4 bases remained unmatched. CDR3 nucleotides: TGTGCCAGCAGTTTAGGCTCTAGCGGGGGCTACAATGAGCAGTTCTTC. As protein: CASSLGSSGGYNEQFF.

This sequence joins TRBV9 and TRBJ2-1; D is unclear. V was trimmed by 4 bases and J by 4 bases, leaving 21 bases between them. CDR1 is SGDLS, CDR2 YYNGEE, per germline. The CDR3 consists of 17 residues. The CDR3: CASSPQSGVGLYNEQFF. CDR3 sequence (DNA): TGTGCCAGCAGCCCCCAATCTGGGGTGGGGTTATACAATGAGCAGTTCTTC.

The V gene is TRBV2, the J gene TRBJ2-4; TRBD2 agrees at 12 bases. Trimming removed 2 bases from V and 0 bases from J; junction bases left unmatched: 11. This CDR3 has 20 residues. Germline V gene sequence: CDR1 SNHLY, CDR2 FYNNEI. CDR3 in amino acids: CASSELPSGGVSGAKNIQYF. In DNA form, the CDR3 reads TGTGCCAGCAGTGAACTCCCTAGCGGGGGGGTTAGCGGAGCCAAAAACATTCAGTACTTC.

This clonotype was seen more than once but under ten times. The chain has TRBV25-1 and TRBJ2-1; 13 bases fit TRBD2. The CDR3 consists of 19 residues. Per germline, CDR1 MGHDK and CDR2 SYGVNS. V trimming: 4 bases; J trimming: 2 bases; junction bases outside the gene matches: 11. CDR3 coding DNA: TGTGCCAGCAGTGGGGGACTAGCGGGAAGAGGGGGGGCCTACAATGAGCAGTTCTTC. Translated, it gives CASSGGLAGRGGAYNEQFF. The variable domain in full, completed from reference TRBV25-1 and TRBJ2-1, reads EADIYQTPRYLVIGTGKKITLECSQTMGHDKMYWYQQDPGMELHLIHYSYGVNSTEKGDLSSESTVSRIRTEHFPLTLESARPSHTSQYLCASSGGLAGRGGAYNEQFFGPGTRLTVL.

With respect to this clonotype: A read error may be the cause here, since a much bigger clone is one base away. The rearrangement links TRBV29-1 to TRBJ2-7; D is unresolved. Per germline, CDR1 SQVTM and CDR2 ANQGSEA. CDR3 size: 13 residues. The CDR3 is CSVEEADSYVQYF. The CDR3 DNA reads TGCAGCGTTGAAGAGGCAGACTCCTACGTGCAGTACTTC.

The chain joins TRBV25-1 to TRBJ2-4, with TRBD1 matching over 8 bases. V dropped 4 bases and J dropped 2; count of bases not matched to a gene: 10. The CDR3 totals 17 residues. Germline CDR1 MGHDK, CDR2 SYGVNS. This CDR3 reads CASSADSQGAPKNIQYF. CDR3 DNA sequence: TGTGCCAGCAGTGCCGATTCCCAGGGGGCCCCCAAAAACATTCAGTACTTC.

This chain links TRBV20-1 with TRBJ1-5; D unresolved. Germline CDR1 reads DFQATT; CDR2 reads SNEGSKA (reference sequence). The CDR3 covers 14 residues. Trimming removed 3 bases from V and 7 bases from J, with 16 bases in between. CDR3 coding DNA: TGCAGTGCTAGTCCGGGCGCGAATCACCAGCCCCAGCATTTT. Amino acids: CSASPGANHQPQHF.

This chain links TRBV10-3 with TRBJ2-7; D is ambiguous. V lost 0 bases and J 0 bases, leaving 9 bases between the germline ends. The CDR3 loop spans 15 amino acids. Germline CDR1 is ENHRY and CDR2 is SYGVKD. This chain's CDR3 is CAISESSDSSYEQYF. Written as DNA, the CDR3 is TGTGCCATCAGTGAGTCTTCAGATAGCTCCTACGAGCAGTACTTC.

The chain couples TRBV15 to TRBJ2-3; no definite D call. V dropped 6 bases and J dropped 3 bases, with 10 bases sitting between them. This CDR3 has 13 residues. Germline V CDR1 and CDR2: LNHNV, YYDKDF (reference sequence). Here the CDR3 DNA reads TGTGCCACCAGGGGTCCACTGACAGATACGCAGTATTTT. Its protein product is CATRGPLTDTQYF.

This chain joins TRBV24-1 and TRBJ2-5; TRBD1 matches at 9 bases. Germline CDR1 is KGHDR and CDR2 is SFDVKD. Germline trimming cut 3 bases from V and 11 bases from J; bases unmatched to any gene: 12. This CDR3 has 15 amino acids. The CDR3 DNA is TGTGCCACCAGTGATAGGGACAGGGATGGGGATGAGCAGTACTTC. This gives the protein CATSDRDRDGDEQYF.

This clonotype was observed at least ten times. The chain employs TRBV2 and TRBJ2-5; unclear D gene. The CDR3 consists of 10 residues. In germline, CDR1 is SNHLY, CDR2 FYNNEI. Trimming shortened V by 2 bases and J by 7 bases, and 2 bases separated the two germline ends. CDR3 nucleotide sequence: TGTGCCAGCAGTGAACGGACCCAGTACTTC. This encodes CASSERTQYF.

This clonotype was picked up a small number of times. CDR3 in DNA: TGCGCCAGCAGCCCCGAGACAGGGGGGTACTACGAGCAGTACTTC. It is translated as CASSPETGGYYEQYF. The rearrangement joins TRBV5-1 to TRBJ2-7; 9 bases align to TRBD1. The CDR3 is 15 residues long. The trim removed 4 bases at V and 3 bases at J, leaving 8 bases unmatched. CDR1 is SGHRS and CDR2 is YFSETQ in the germline V gene.

The rearrangement joins TRBV4-2 to TRBJ2-1; 7 nucleotides line up with TRBD1. Germline V CDR1 and CDR2: LGHNA, YNFKEQ. The CDR3 loop spans 15 amino acids. V was pared by 0 bases and J by 10 bases, with 9 bases of the junction left unmatched. The CDR3: CASSQDWQGVKEQFF. The CDR3 bases are TGTGCCAGCAGCCAAGACTGGCAGGGGGTGAAGGAGCAGTTCTTC.

J is TRBJ2-3 and V is TRBV9; maybe TRBD2 (6 bases). Looked up from germline, CDR1 is SGDLS and CDR2 is YYNGEE. The CDR3 loop spans 15 amino acids. The germline V and J ends were trimmed by 4 bases and 1 base, with 13 bases remaining between them. CDR3 in amino acids: CASSPHERGTDTQYF. CDR3 DNA: TGTGCCAGCAGCCCCCACGAGCGGGGCACAGATACGCAGTATTTT. Based on the CDR3 plus reference TRBV9 and TRBJ2-3, the full variable domain is DSGVTQTPKHLITATGQRVTLRCSPRSGDLSVYWYQQSLDQGLQFLIQYYNGEERAKGNILERFSAQQFPDLHSELNLSSLELGDSALYFCASSPHERGTDTQYFGPGTRLTVL.

V and J are TRBV29-1 and TRBJ2-1, with D possibly TRBD1 on 6 matching bases. V lost 4 bases and J lost 0, with 19 bases in between. The CDR3 has 17 amino acids. Germline CDR1 SQVTM, CDR2 ANQGSEA. The CDR3 protein is CSVGGPGDKSSYNEQFF. CDR3 sequence (DNA): TGCAGCGTTGGGGGACCTGGGGACAAAAGCTCCTACAATGAGCAGTTCTTC.